The entry that follows covers one TCR beta chain sequence. What it binds is not known. Primers included in the PCR were 60 Vbeta and 13 Jbeta primers. Produced via immunoSEQ multiplex PCR; TCRdb's table is partial and in-frame only. This table has approximately 130,000 clones, 70% to 80% appearing once. The sample is drawn from a study of cytomegalovirus exposure and HLA in healthy donors. This CDR3 region has 17 residues. The germline V gene has CDR1 SGHNT and CDR2 YYREEE (reference sequence). The ends lost 1 base at V and 10 bases at J; junction bases unmatched: 9. Regarding the study as a whole: Later analysis indicated greater clonal expansion among HLA-associated TCR beta chains than among equally common other chains.

The TCR originated in a woman aged 45-65 years in good health and CMV-seropositive. The chain combines TRBV5-4 with TRBJ2-2; 14 bases line up with TRBD2. The specimen was PBMCs. In DNA, the CDR3 is TGTGCCAGCAGCTTGTCGACTAGCGGGGGGGCCTTGATGGAGCTGTTTTTT. Protein product: CASSLSTSGGALMELFF.